These 7 T cell receptor beta chains were all obtained from the same sample, sequenced in a study of blood T cells in healthy people across ages. A second PCR, run for about 7 to 11 cycles, used a sample-barcoded 5' primer plus a J-beta primer mix. TCRdb ran MiXCR on the 5' RACE reads and lists one entry per CDR3 protein. Of roughly 1.6 million distinct CDR3 sequences in the sample, around 36% were seen once. Material for sequencing was blood. The receptors come from a woman in her twenties or thirties in good health.

V is TRBV6-1 and J is TRBJ1-2; TRBD1 matches at 7 bases. V lost 6 bases, J lost 3 bases, and 13 bases stayed unmatched. This CDR3 is built from 16 residues. The germline CDR1 and CDR2 sequences are MNHNS and SASEGT. The CDR3 DNA is TGTGCCAGCAGACCCCAGAACAGGGGCCGCTACTATGGCTACACCTTC. It encodes CASRPQNRGRYYGYTF.

This clonotype has more than one count but fewer than ten. The chain combines TRBV20-1 with TRBJ1-2; 9 nucleotides line up with TRBD1. This CDR3 is built from 14 residues. Germline V gene lookup returns CDR1 DFQATT and CDR2 SNEGSKA (reference sequence). With 6 bases clipped from V and 1 base from J, the junction kept 6 bases outside the gene matches. The CDR3 DNA reads TGCAGTGCCCCCGGGACAGGGCTTAACTATGGCTACACCTTC. This codes for CSAPGTGLNYGYTF.

In its sample, this clonotype was seen a few times. The CDR3 bases are TGTGCCAGCAGTTACTATAAGAAGGAAGCTTTCTTT. It yields the protein CASSYYKKEAFF. This chain joins TRBV6-2 or TRBV6-3 and TRBJ1-1; D not certain. The CDR3 covers 12 residues. The V and J ends lost 1 base and 8 bases respectively, with 8 bases between them. The V gene's germline CDR1 is MNHEY and CDR2 SVGEGT.

The rearrangement uses TRBV28 and TRBJ1-4; D is unresolved. The CDR3 is 14 amino acids. Trimming removed 6 bases from V and 3 bases from J, with 11 bases in between. Germline V CDR1 and CDR2: MDHEN, SYDVKM. Here the CDR3 reads CASSLSSPNEKLFF. CDR3 coding DNA: TGTGCCAGCAGCCTATCATCGCCTAATGAAAAACTGTTTTTT.

This clonotype was recorded at least ten times. This chain uses TRBV4-1 with TRBJ2-1; 9 nucleotides agree with TRBD2. The V gene end was trimmed by 1 base and the J gene end by 7 bases; junction bases not matched to a gene: 5. Germline V lookup: CDR1 MGHRA, CDR2 YSYEKL. The CDR3 is 15 residues long. The CDR3 region has the DNA TGCGCCAGCAGCCAAGGCTCCAGCGGGGGGAATGAGCAGTTCTTC. Its translation: CASSQGSSGGNEQFF.

This chain joins TRBV15 and TRBJ1-1; the D is unclear. The germline V gene encodes CDR1 LNHNV and CDR2 YYDKDF (reference sequence). This CDR3 is built from 14 residues. V lost 8 bases to trimming and J lost 1 base, with 14 bases between them. The CDR3 is CATLQSGSNTEAFF. In DNA, the CDR3 is TGTGCCACCCTTCAATCGGGGTCGAACACTGAAGCTTTCTTT.

The chain joins TRBV7-3 to TRBJ1-1; 9 bases line up with TRBD1. The CDR3 covers 13 residues. Germline V gene data show CDR1 as SGHTA and CDR2 as FQGTGA. Unmatched junction bases numbered 5, after V lost 7 bases and J lost 5 bases. The CDR3 region has the DNA TGTGCCAGCAAACAGGGGGCGAGGACTGAAGCTTTCTTT. Translation gives CASKQGARTEAFF.